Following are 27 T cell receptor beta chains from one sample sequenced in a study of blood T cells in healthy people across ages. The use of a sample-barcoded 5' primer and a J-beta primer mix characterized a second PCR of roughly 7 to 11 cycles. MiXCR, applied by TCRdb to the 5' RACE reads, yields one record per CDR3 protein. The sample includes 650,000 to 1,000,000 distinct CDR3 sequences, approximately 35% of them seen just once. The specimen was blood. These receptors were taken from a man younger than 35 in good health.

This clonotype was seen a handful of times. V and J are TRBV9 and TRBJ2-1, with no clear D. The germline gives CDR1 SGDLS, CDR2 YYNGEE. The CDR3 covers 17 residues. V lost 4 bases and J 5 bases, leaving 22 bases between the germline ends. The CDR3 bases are TGTGCCAGCAGCCCTCTAGAGTACCCCTTTTTGGACAATGAGCAGTTCTTC. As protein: CASSPLEYPFLDNEQFF.

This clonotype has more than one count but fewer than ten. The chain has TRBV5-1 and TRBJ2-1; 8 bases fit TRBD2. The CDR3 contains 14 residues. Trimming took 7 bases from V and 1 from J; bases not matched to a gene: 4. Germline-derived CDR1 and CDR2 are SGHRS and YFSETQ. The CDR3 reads CASLGGASYNEQFF. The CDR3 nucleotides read TGCGCCAGCCTCGGGGGGGCGTCCTACAATGAGCAGTTCTTC.

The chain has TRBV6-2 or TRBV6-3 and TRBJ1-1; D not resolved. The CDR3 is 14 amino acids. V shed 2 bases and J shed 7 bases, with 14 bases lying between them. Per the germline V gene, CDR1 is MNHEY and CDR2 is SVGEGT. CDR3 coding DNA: TGTGCCAGCAGTTACCCTAGCGAGGTGGATGAAGCTTTCTTT. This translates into CASSYPSEVDEAFF.

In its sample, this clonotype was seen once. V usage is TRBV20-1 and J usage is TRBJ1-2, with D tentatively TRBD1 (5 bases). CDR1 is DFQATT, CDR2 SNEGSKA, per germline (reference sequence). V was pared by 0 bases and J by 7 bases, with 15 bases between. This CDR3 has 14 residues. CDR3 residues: CSARERGELLGYTF. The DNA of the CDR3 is TGCAGTGCTAGAGAGCGAGGGGAACTCCTTGGCTACACCTTC.

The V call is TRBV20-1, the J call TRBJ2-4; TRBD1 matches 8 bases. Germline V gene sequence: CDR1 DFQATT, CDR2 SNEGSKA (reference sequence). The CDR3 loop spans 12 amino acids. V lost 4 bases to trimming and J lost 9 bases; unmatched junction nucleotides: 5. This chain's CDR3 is CSAIDRGGIQYF. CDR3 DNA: TGCAGTGCTATTGACAGGGGAGGCATTCAGTACTTC.

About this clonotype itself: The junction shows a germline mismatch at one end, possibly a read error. CDR3 DNA sequence: TGTGTCAGCAGTGAAGCGGGGGGGGCCTACAATGAGCAGTTCTTC. Its translation is CVSSEAGGAYNEQFF. The chain links TRBV6-1 to TRBJ2-1, with 10 bases aligning to TRBD2. This CDR3 region has 15 residues. Germline V gives CDR1 MNHNS, CDR2 SASEGT.

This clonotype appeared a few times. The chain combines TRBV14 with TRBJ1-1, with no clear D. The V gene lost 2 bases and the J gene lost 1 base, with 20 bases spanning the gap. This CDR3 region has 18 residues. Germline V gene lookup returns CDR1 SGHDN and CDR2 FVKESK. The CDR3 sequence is CASSQPFLLGHPNTEAFF. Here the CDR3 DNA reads TGTGCCAGCAGCCAACCTTTCTTATTGGGCCACCCGAACACTGAAGCTTTCTTT.

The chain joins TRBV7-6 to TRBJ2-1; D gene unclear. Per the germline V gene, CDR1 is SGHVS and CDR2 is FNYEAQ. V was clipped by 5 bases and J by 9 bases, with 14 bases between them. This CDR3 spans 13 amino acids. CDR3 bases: TGTGCCAGCAGCAAAGGATATGGCTCTGAGCAGTTCTTC. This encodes CASSKGYGSEQFF.

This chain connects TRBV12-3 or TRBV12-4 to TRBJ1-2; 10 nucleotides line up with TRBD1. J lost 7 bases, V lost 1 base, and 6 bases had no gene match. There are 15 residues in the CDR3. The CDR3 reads CASSLGGQGFFGYTF. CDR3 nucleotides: TGTGCCAGCAGTTTAGGGGGACAGGGGTTCTTTGGCTACACCTTC.

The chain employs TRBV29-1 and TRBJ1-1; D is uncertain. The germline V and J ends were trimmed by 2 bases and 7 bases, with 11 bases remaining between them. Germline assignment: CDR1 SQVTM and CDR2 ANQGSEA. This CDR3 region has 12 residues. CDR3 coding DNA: TGCAGCGTTGAATGGGGAACTGGTGAAGCTTTCTTT. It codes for CSVEWGTGEAFF.

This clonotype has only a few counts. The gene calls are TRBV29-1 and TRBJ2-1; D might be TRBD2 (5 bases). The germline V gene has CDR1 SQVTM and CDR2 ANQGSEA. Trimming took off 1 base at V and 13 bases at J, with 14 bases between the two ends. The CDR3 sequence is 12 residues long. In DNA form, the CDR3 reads TGCAGCGTTGAAGGGGGTGGGGAGACCCAGTTCTTC. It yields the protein CSVEGGGETQFF.

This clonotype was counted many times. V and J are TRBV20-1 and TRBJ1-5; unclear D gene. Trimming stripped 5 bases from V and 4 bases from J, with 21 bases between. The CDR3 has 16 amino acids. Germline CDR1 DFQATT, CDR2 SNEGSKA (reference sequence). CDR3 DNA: TGCAGTGCTTCCGCCCTATTCGGTGGCGGGAATCAGCCCCAGCATTTT. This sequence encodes CSASALFGGGNQPQHF.

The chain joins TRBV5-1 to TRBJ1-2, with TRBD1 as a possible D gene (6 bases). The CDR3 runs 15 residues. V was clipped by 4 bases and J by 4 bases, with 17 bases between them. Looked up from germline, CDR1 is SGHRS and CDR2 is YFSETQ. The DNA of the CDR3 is TGCGCCAGCAGCCTGGAACAGGGACAAGGCTATGGCTACACCTTC. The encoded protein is CASSLEQGQGYGYTF.

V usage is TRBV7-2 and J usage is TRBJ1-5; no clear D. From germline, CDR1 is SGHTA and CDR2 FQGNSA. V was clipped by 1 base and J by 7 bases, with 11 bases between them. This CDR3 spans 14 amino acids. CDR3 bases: TGTGCCAGCAGCTTAGGGGAGGGCCCACAGCCCCAGCATTTT. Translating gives CASSLGEGPQPQHF.

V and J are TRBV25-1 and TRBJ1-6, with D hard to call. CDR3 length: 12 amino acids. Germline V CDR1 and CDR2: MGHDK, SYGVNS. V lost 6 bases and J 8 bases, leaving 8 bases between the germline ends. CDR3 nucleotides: TGTGCCAGCAGGGGCAATGATTCACCCCTCCACTTT. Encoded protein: CASRGNDSPLHF.

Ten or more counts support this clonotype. The CDR3 here is CASSLRGQTSTDTQYF. As DNA, the CDR3 is TGTGCCAGCAGTTTAAGGGGACAGACTAGCACAGATACGCAGTATTTT. The rearrangement joins TRBV12-3 or TRBV12-4 to TRBJ2-3, with 7 bases aligning to TRBD1. Trimming took 2 bases from V and 0 from J; bases not matched to a gene: 5. There are 16 residues in the CDR3.

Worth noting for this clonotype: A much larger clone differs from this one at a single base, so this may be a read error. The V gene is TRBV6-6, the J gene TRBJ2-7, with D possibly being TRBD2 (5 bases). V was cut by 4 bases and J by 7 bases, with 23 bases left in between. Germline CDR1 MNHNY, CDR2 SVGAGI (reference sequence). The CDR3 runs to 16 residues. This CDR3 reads CASSSLLGSGNNEQYF. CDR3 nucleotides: TGTGCCAGCAGTTCTCTACTCGGGTCGGGGAACAATGAGCAGTACTTC.

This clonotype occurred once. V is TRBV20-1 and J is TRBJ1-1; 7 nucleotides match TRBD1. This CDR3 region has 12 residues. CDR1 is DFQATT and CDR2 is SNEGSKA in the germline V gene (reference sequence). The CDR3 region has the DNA TGCGCACTACAGGGGATGGGCACTGAAGCTTTCTTT. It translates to CALQGMGTEAFF.

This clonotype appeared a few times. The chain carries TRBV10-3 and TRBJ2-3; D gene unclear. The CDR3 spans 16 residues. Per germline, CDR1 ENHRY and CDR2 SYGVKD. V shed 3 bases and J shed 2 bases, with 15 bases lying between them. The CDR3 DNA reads TGTGCCATCAGTGATCAGGCCATGCTGTCCACAGATACGCAGTATTTT. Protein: CAISDQAMLSTDTQYF.

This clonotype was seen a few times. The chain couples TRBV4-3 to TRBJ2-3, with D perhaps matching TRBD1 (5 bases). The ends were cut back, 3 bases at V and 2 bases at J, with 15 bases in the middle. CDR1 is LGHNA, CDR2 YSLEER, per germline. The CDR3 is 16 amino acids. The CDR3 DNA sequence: TGCGCCAGCAGCCAGGCCGGACACCGAAACACAGATACGCAGTATTTT. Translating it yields CASSQAGHRNTDTQYF.

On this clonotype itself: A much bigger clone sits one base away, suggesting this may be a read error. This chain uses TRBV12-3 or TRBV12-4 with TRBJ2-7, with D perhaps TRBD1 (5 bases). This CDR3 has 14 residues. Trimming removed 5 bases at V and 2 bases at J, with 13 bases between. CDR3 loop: CASSPGMAAYEQYF. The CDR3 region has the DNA TGTGCCAGCAGTCCAGGGATGGCAGCCTACGAGCAGTACTTC.

For the CDR3, the DNA is TGTGCCAGCACCAAACCGCCGCCGAGCACCGGGGAGCTGTTTTTT. Protein product: CASTKPPPSTGELFF. The chain carries TRBV12-3 or TRBV12-4 and TRBJ2-2; no clear D. The CDR3 contains 15 residues. Trimming pared 7 bases from V and 4 bases from J, leaving 16 bases between.

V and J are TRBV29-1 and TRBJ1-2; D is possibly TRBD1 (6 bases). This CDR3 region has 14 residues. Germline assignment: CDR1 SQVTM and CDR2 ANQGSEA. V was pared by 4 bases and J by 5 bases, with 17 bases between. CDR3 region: CSVVGAGAGYGYTF. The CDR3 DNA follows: TGCAGCGTTGTAGGGGCAGGGGCTGGGTATGGCTACACCTTC.

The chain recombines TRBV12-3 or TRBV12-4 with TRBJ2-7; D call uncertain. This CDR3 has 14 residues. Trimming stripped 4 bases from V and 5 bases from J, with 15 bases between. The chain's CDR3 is CASSSSSQINEQYF. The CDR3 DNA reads TGTGCCAGCAGTTCCTCCTCACAGATTAACGAGCAGTACTTC.

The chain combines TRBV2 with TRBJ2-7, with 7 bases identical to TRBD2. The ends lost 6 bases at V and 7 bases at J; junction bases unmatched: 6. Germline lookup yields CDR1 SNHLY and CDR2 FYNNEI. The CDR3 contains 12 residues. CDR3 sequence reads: CASSGDYNEQYF. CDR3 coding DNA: TGTGCCAGCAGCGGGGACTACAATGAGCAGTACTTC. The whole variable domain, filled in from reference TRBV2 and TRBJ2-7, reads EPEVTQTPSHQVTQMGQEVILRCVPISNHLYFYWYRQILGQKVEFLVSFYNNEISEKSEIFDDQFSVERPDGSNFTLKIRSTKLEDSAMYFCASSGDYNEQYFGPGTRLTVT.

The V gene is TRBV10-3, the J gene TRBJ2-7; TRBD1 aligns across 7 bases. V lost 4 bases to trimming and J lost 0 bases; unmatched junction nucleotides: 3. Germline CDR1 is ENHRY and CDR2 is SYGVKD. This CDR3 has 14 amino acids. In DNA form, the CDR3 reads TGTGCCATCAGTGGACAGGGTAGCTCCTACGAGCAGTACTTC. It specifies CAISGQGSSYEQYF.

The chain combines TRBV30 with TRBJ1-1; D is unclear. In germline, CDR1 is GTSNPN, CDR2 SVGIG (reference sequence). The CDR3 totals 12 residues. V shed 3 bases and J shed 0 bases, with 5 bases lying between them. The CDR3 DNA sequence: TGTGCCTGGAGCAGGTTGAACACTGAAGCTTTCTTT. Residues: CAWSRLNTEAFF.